A selection of T cell receptor beta chains follows, all from one sample in a study of blood T cell repertoires in COVID-19. Measured with immunoSEQ multiplex PCR; TCRdb has only the in-frame clones, and not every one. The sample gives over 600,000 clones, around 89% of which show up once; over 0.2% is in the top ten. The sample was peripheral blood. These receptors all stem from a woman between 18 and 29 years old with acute or convalescent COVID-19. Each CDR3 is given with its conserved first and last residue. A D gene is named only where the DNA matches it firmly. Size is stated for part of the rows, as once, few or many counts, or as a class when the clone is expanded.

>once|TRBJ1-1|TRBV9|-
CASSARTVNTEAFF
TGTGCCAGCAGCGCCCGGACAGTGAACACTGAAGCTTTCTTT
>-|TRBJ1-1|TRBV18|TRBD1
CASSRRQGHGAFF
TGTGCCAGCTCGCGTCGACAGGGCCATGGTGCTTTCTTT
>-|TRBJ2-7|TRBV6-4|-
CANSPRSYEQYF
TGTGCCAACAGCCCCCGGAGCTACGAGCAGTACTTC
>-|TRBJ2-1|TRBV20-1|-
CSASQYNEQFF
TGCAGTGCTAGTCAGTACAATGAGCAGTTCTTC
>-|TRBJ1-2|TRBV27|-
CASSLNGIGYTF
TGTGCCAGCAGTTTAAACGGTATCGGCTACACCTTC
>-|TRBJ2-7|TRBV5-1|TRBD2
CASQPWSGGAYEQYF
TGCGCCAGCCAACCTTGGAGCGGGGGGGCTTACGAGCAGTACTTC
>-|TRBJ1-2|TRBV21-1|-
CASSRKGQGASKTYGYTF
TGTGCCAGCAGCAGAAAGGGCCAGGGGGCCTCAAAAACCTATGGCTACACCTTC
>-|TRBJ1-2|TRBV12-3/TRBV12-4|-
CASSFHRFGYTF
TGTGCCAGCAGTTTCCACAGGTTTGGCTACACCTTC
>-|TRBJ1-1|TRBV5-1|-
CASSSPGQGPSTEAFF
TGCGCCAGCAGTAGCCCTGGGCAGGGGCCGAGCACTGAAGCTTTCTTT
>-|TRBJ1-4|TRBV5-1|-
CASSFGEKLFF
TGCGCCAGCAGCTTCGGGGAAAAACTGTTTTTT
>-|TRBJ2-7|TRBV30|TRBD2
CAWSVWGGEVEQYF
TGTGCCTGGAGTGTATGGGGGGGGGAGGTCGAGCAGTACTTC
>-|TRBJ1-1|TRBV7-3|-
CASSLTREHTEAFF
TGTGCCAGCAGCTTAACGAGGGAACACACTGAAGCTTTCTTT
>-|TRBJ1-5|TRBV5-1|-
CASSAGNDQPQHF
TGCGCCAGCAGCGCCGGGAACGATCAGCCCCAGCATTTT
>-|TRBJ2-5|TRBV18|-
CASSPSRGAGETQYF
TGTGCCAGCTCGCCTAGTAGGGGAGCGGGAGAGACCCAGTACTTC
>-|TRBJ1-1|TRBV5-1|TRBD1
CASSLAPRGDTEAFF
TGCGCCAGCAGCTTGGCTCCCAGGGGGGATACTGAAGCTTTCTTT
>-|TRBJ1-3|TRBV7-2|TRBD1
CASSRDRGTGNTIYF
TGTGCCAGCAGCCGGGACAGAGGGACTGGAAACACCATATATTTT
>-|TRBJ1-2|TRBV5-1|-
CASSPPTDYGYTF
TGCGCCAGCAGCCCCCCGACAGATTATGGCTACACCTTC
>-|TRBJ1-2|TRBV6-5|-
CASSTPWERHGYTF
TGTGCCAGCAGTACCCCCTGGGAGAGGCACGGCTACACCTTC
>-|TRBJ2-1|TRBV5-4|-
CASSLLAGVRYNEQFF
TGTGCCAGCAGCCTCCTCGCCGGGGTTCGCTACAATGAGCAGTTCTTC
>-|TRBJ2-3|TRBV7-8|-
CASSLEGYTDTQYF
TGTGCCAGCAGCTTAGAGGGGTACACAGATACGCAGTATTTT
>-|TRBJ1-3|TRBV5-4|-
CASSLGGDGNTIYF
TGTGCCAGCAGCTTGGGGGGCGATGGAAACACCATATATTTT
>-|TRBJ2-7|TRBV19|-
CASSPGQPYEQYF
TGTGCCAGTAGCCCGGGACAACCCTACGAGCAGTACTTC
>once|TRBJ2-1|TRBV12-3/TRBV12-4|TRBD1
CASSPGQSREQFF
TGTGCCAGCAGTCCGGGACAGTCGAGGGAGCAGTTCTTC
>-|TRBJ1-1|TRBV7-9|TRBD1
CASSPQGAGRGTEAFF
TGTGCCAGCAGCCCCCAGGGGGCCGGGCGGGGAACTGAAGCTTTCTTT
>-|TRBJ1-2|TRBV6-5|TRBD1
CASSRRGGQVGYTF
TGTGCCAGCAGCCGCAGGGGGGGACAGGTCGGCTACACCTTC
>-|TRBJ2-7|TRBV28|-
CASTNPGNFYEQYF
TGTGCCAGCACAAATCCGGGAAATTTCTACGAGCAGTACTTC
>-|TRBJ1-1|TRBV6-6|-
CASSPLDGGTNTEAFF
TGTGCCAGCAGCCCCCTCGACGGGGGGACTAACACTGAAGCTTTCTTT
>-|TRBJ2-1|TRBV4-1|-
CASSQDFIGDYNEQFF
TGCGCCAGCAGCCAAGATTTCATAGGGGATTACAATGAGCAGTTCTTC
>-|TRBJ1-4|TRBV5-4|-
CASSLESRNEKLFF
TGTGCCAGCAGCTTGGAAAGCCGAAATGAAAAACTGTTTTTT
>-|TRBJ2-3|TRBV2|TRBD2
CASSPSGGAGDTQYF
TGTGCCAGCAGCCCCAGCGGGGGGGCAGGGGATACGCAGTATTTT
>-|TRBJ2-4|TRBV18|-
CASSPLESLAKNIQYF
TGTGCCAGCTCACCCTTGGAGTCCCTAGCCAAAAACATTCAGTACTTC
>-|TRBJ2-2|TRBV4-3|-
CASSQGQTHTGELFF
TGCGCCAGCAGCCAAGGGCAGACACACACCGGGGAGCTGTTTTTT
>-|TRBJ1-5|TRBV27|-
CASSKGPGPRHSNQPQHF
TGTGCCAGCAGTAAGGGGCCCGGCCCCCGGCATAGCAATCAGCCCCAGCATTTT
>-|TRBJ2-7|TRBV27|-
CASSFLGAAYEQYF
TGTGCCAGCAGTTTTTTGGGGGCAGCCTACGAGCAGTACTTC
>-|TRBJ2-3|TRBV24-1|TRBD2
CATSVLAGSTDTQYF
TGTGCCACCAGTGTGCTAGCGGGGAGCACAGATACGCAGTATTTT
>once|TRBJ1-6|TRBV7-6|-
CASPDRSSYNSPLHF
TGTGCCAGCCCCGACAGGAGCTCCTATAATTCACCCCTCCACTTT
>-|TRBJ2-3|TRBV7-9|-
CASSLRVALGTDTQYF
TGTGCCAGCAGCTTAAGGGTAGCGCTGGGAACAGATACGCAGTATTTT
>few|TRBJ2-7|TRBV7-2|TRBD2
CASSGTSGVSYEQYF
TGTGCCAGCAGCGGCACTAGCGGGGTTTCCTACGAGCAGTACTTC
>-|TRBJ1-2|TRBV6-5|TRBD1
CASTQDRGHVYGYTF
TGTGCCAGCACGCAGGACAGGGGGCATGTCTATGGCTACACCTTC
>-|TRBJ1-6|TRBV19|-
CASTNRGNSPLHF
TGTGCCAGTACCAACCGGGGGAATTCACCCCTCCACTTT
>-|TRBJ2-5|TRBV2|TRBD2
CASSRLAGQETQYF
TGTGCCAGCTCCAGGTTAGCGGGCCAAGAGACCCAGTACTTC
>-|TRBJ2-1|TRBV5-4|TRBD2
CASSRTGLAGEQFF
TGTGCCAGCAGCAGGACAGGACTAGCGGGTGAGCAGTTCTTC
>-|TRBJ2-7|TRBV6-5|TRBD1
CASRGQGRGQYF
TGTGCCAGCAGAGGACAGGGGAGGGGGCAGTACTTC
>-|TRBJ1-2|TRBV7-2|-
CASSRTVIPNYGYTF
TGTGCCAGCAGCCGTACTGTAATTCCTAACTATGGCTACACCTTC
>-|TRBJ2-1|TRBV4-3|-
CASSQDRGNSYNEQFF
TGCGCCAGCAGCCAAGATCGGGGGAACTCCTACAATGAGCAGTTCTTC
>-|TRBJ1-3|TRBV6-5|-
CASRNTHTGNTIYF
TGTGCCAGCAGAAACACGCACACCGGGAACACCATATATTTT
>few|TRBJ1-3|TRBV5-6|-
CASSGEGAGNTIYF
TGTGCCAGCAGCGGGGAGGGGGCTGGAAACACCATATATTTT
>-|TRBJ2-2|TRBV9|-
CASSETSTGELFF
TGTGCCAGCAGCGAGACATCCACCGGGGAGCTGTTTTTT
>-|TRBJ1-1|TRBV4-1|TRBD1
CASSHPGGGQMNTEAFF
TGCGCCAGCAGCCACCCGGGAGGGGGCCAAATGAACACTGAAGCTTTCTTT
>-|TRBJ1-1|TRBV30|TRBD1
CAWSPPPRQGIRTEAFF
TGTGCCTGGAGCCCACCTCCGAGACAGGGAATTCGGACTGAAGCTTTCTTT
>-|TRBJ1-1|TRBV7-6|-
CASSLGPRARPQNTEAFF
TGTGCCAGCAGCTTAGGCCCCAGGGCCAGGCCCCAGAACACTGAAGCTTTCTTT